The clone carrying this TCR beta chain has more than one count but fewer than ten. CDR3 length: 14 residues. V was cut by 2 bases and J by 3 bases, with 7 bases left in between. Looked up from germline, CDR1 is MDHEN and CDR2 is SYDVKM. Patients' urothelial carcinoma was locally advanced or metastatic. Each patient supplied 1 to 8 pretreatment and on-treatment samples. These data are taken from a study of PD-L1 blockade in urothelial cancer. About the study: About 85% of the roughly 29 patients were men who had bladder-origin urothelial cancer. After treatment start, blood was analyzed at 3 weeks (second dose) and at 6 weeks.

TCRdb's table, derived via immunoSEQ multiplex PCR, lists solely in-frame clones and lacks some. The sample carries roughly 45,000 clones, about 90% recorded once. This clonotype was obtained from a man between 60 and 70 years old with urothelial cancer. This chain joins TRBV28 and TRBJ1-4; D remains unclear. This sample comprised PBMCs, obtained around atezolizumab (anti-PD-L1) treatment. The CDR3 here is CASSLPPANEKLFF. In DNA, the CDR3 is TGTGCCAGCAGTTTACCCCCGGCTAATGAAAAACTGTTTTTT. Drawing the rest from reference TRBV28 and TRBJ1-4, the complete variable domain is DVKVTQSSRYLVKRTGEKVFLECVQDMDHENMFWYRQDPGLGLRLIYFSYDVKMKEKGDIPEGYSVSREKKERFSLILESASTNQTSMYLCASSLPPANEKLFFGSGTQLSVL.